This record looks at one T cell receptor beta chain sequence and its context. The method was immunoSEQ multiplex PCR; TCRdb's version includes in-frame clones alone and lacks a portion of them. Of about 270,000 clones listed, over 85% are singletons. The CDR3 loop spans 13 amino acids. The V and J ends lost 0 bases and 11 bases respectively, with 13 bases between them. Germline CDR1 reads SGHDN; CDR2 reads FVKESK. In terms of age and location, participants ranged from about 18 to 90 years and lived in around 22 US areas. Membership in each cohort depended on participant-reported clinical history. This record comes from a study of blood T cell repertoires in COVID-19.

The sequencing input was PBMCs or T cells enriched from blood (not recorded which). The rearrangement uses TRBV14 and TRBJ1-1, with D perhaps matching TRBD1 (5 bases). This sequence originates from a woman aged 60-75 years who had recovered from COVID-19. The CDR3 DNA follows: TGTGCCAGCAGCCAAGATCGGGGGATTAGCGCTTTCTTT. This translates into CASSQDRGISAFF.